This passage covers 18 T cell receptor beta chains from one sample sequenced in a study of OX40 agonist ivuxolimab in advanced cancers. The method was immunoSEQ multiplex PCR; TCRdb's version includes in-frame clones alone and lacks a portion of them. The table records some 81,000 clones, about 83% of them present only once. This specimen was CD4+ or CD8+ T cells sorted from blood, taken in a trial of the OX40 agonist ivuxolimab. These receptors were obtained from an adult with an advanced solid tumor such as melanoma, head and neck, liver or kidney cancer.

A few counts support this clone. The genes are TRBV2 and TRBJ1-1; a weak D match, TRBD1 (6 bases). The V gene's germline CDR1 is SNHLY and CDR2 FYNNEI. V was pared by 5 bases and J by 2 bases, with 12 bases between. This CDR3 is built from 14 residues. The CDR3 bases are TGTGCCAGCAGTTCCGGGACAATAAACACTGAAGCTTTCTTT. Translating it yields CASSSGTINTEAFF.

This clone turned up a few times. The CDR3, as DNA: TGTGCCAGTATTGGAAGGCCCGAACACGCTGAAGCTTTCTTT. Amino acid sequence: CASIGRPEHAEAFF. This chain links TRBV19 with TRBJ1-1, with D hard to call. Trimming removed 7 bases from V and 6 bases from J, with 18 bases in between. CDR1 LNHDA and CDR2 SQIVND come from the germline V gene (reference sequence). CDR3 length: 14 amino acids.

This clone came up once. The chain recombines TRBV6-5 with TRBJ1-2, with D perhaps TRBD1 (5 bases). The V gene lost 2 bases and the J gene lost 5 bases, with 12 bases spanning the gap. In germline, CDR1 is MNHEY, CDR2 SVGAGI. This CDR3 has 14 residues. CDR3: CASSYADSQYGYTF. The CDR3 DNA reads TGTGCCAGCAGTTACGCCGACAGTCAATATGGCTACACCTTC.

The chain couples TRBV5-1 to TRBJ1-3; no firm D call. CDR1 is SGHRS, CDR2 YFSETQ, per germline. V was clipped by 4 bases and J by 5 bases, with 16 bases between them. CDR3 length equals 15 residues. The CDR3, as DNA: TGCGCCAGCAGCCGGCAGGCGGGGTATAGAAACACCATATATTTT. It encodes CASSRQAGYRNTIYF.

V gene TRBV18 combines with J gene TRBJ2-5; 7 nucleotides align to TRBD1. Germline V CDR1 and CDR2: KGHSH, LQKENI. The J segment lost 4 bases and the V segment lost 0 bases, leaving 2 bases of the junction unmatched. This CDR3 region has 14 residues. In nucleotides, the CDR3 is TGTGCCAGCTCACCACCGAACAGGGGAGAGACCCAGTACTTC. This encodes CASSPPNRGETQYF.

This chain uses TRBV11-2 with TRBJ1-1, with TRBD1 identical over 8 bases. V gave up 5 bases and J gave up 9 bases; unmatched junction bases: 5. The CDR3 is 12 amino acids. Germline V gene sequence: CDR1 SGHAT, CDR2 FQNNGV. CDR3: CASSLGQGKAFF. The CDR3 DNA sequence: TGTGCCAGCAGCCTTGGACAGGGAAAAGCTTTCTTT.

The chain combines TRBV19 with TRBJ2-3; 8 nucleotides agree with TRBD1. The germline V gene has CDR1 LNHDA and CDR2 SQIVND (reference sequence). V lost 5 bases and J lost 1; bases outside the gene matches: 5. The CDR3 spans 15 residues. The CDR3 loop is CASSPLGQGTDTQYF. The CDR3 bases are TGTGCCAGTAGTCCGTTGGGACAGGGCACAGATACGCAGTATTTT.

The CDR3 spells CASSKTALYGYTF. CDR3 DNA: TGTGCCAGCAGTAAGACAGCTCTCTATGGCTACACCTTC. The V call is TRBV6-1, the J call TRBJ1-2; TRBD1 might be the D (5 bases). V lost 5 bases and J lost 4, with 11 bases in between. Per the germline V gene, CDR1 is MNHNS and CDR2 is SASEGT. The CDR3 is made up of 13 amino acids.

CDR3 nucleotides: TGCGCCAGCAGCCAAGGACAGGGACAGCTAAACTATGGCTACACCTTC. Translating gives CASSQGQGQLNYGYTF. The chain combines TRBV4-1 with TRBJ1-2; 7 nucleotides align to TRBD1. With 1 base clipped from V and 2 bases from J, the junction kept 7 bases outside the gene matches. Germline CDR1 and CDR2: MGHRA and YSYEKL. CDR3 size: 16 residues.

J is TRBJ1-1 and V is TRBV5-1; D might be TRBD1 (6 bases). CDR3 length: 14 amino acids. Trimming left V 2 bases short and J 5 bases short, with 13 bases between. Per germline, CDR1 SGHRS and CDR2 YFSETQ. Here the CDR3 reads CASSLEGGKTEAFF. The CDR3 bases are TGCGCCAGCAGCTTAGAGGGGGGAAAGACTGAAGCTTTCTTT.

The V gene is TRBV27, the J gene TRBJ1-2; a weak D match, TRBD1 (5 bases). Germline V CDR1 and CDR2: MNHEY, SMNVEV (reference sequence). V was pared by 8 bases and J by 4 bases, with 20 bases between. CDR3 length: 15 amino acids. CDR3 sequence: CASSRKGEGSYGYTF. The CDR3 DNA sequence: TGTGCCAGCTCGCGTAAAGGGGAGGGATCCTATGGCTACACCTTC.

The chain couples TRBV9 to TRBJ1-1; no clear D. V was pared by 7 bases and J by 4 bases, with 11 bases between. This CDR3 spans 12 amino acids. Germline CDR1 and CDR2: SGDLS and YYNGEE. The CDR3 sequence is CASGGRGTEAFF. The DNA of the CDR3 is TGTGCCAGCGGAGGGCGGGGCACTGAAGCTTTCTTT.

This chain links TRBV28 with TRBJ1-4, with a possible D match to TRBD1 (6 bases). The CDR3 loop spans 15 amino acids. Germline assignment: CDR1 MDHEN and CDR2 SYDVKM. Trimming pared 0 bases from V and 7 bases from J, leaving 12 bases between. The CDR3 DNA reads as TGTGCCAGCAGTTTATGGAGCCAGGGGCTTGAAAAACTGTTTTTT. It is translated as CASSLWSQGLEKLFF.

J is TRBJ1-2 and V is TRBV7-8, with D unclear. CDR3 size: 14 residues. The ends were cut back, 1 base at V and 4 bases at J, with 10 bases in the middle. Germline V gene sequence: CDR1 SGHVS, CDR2 FQNEAQ. The CDR3 loop is CASSLGEMGYGYTF. The CDR3 DNA sequence: TGTGCCAGCAGCTTAGGGGAAATGGGCTATGGCTACACCTTC.

This chain uses TRBV28 with TRBJ1-2; D unclear. Trimming took off 4 bases at V and 11 bases at J, with 14 bases between the two ends. Germline values: CDR1 MDHEN, CDR2 SYDVKM. This CDR3 has 12 amino acids. CDR3 residues: CASSSGVVIYTF. In DNA form, the CDR3 reads TGTGCCAGCAGTTCAGGAGTGGTAATTTACACCTTC.

This chain uses TRBV5-5 with TRBJ1-1; the D gene is possibly TRBD1 (5 bases). CDR3 length equals 14 residues. Germline values: CDR1 SGHKS, CDR2 YYEKEE (reference sequence). Trimming stripped 2 bases from V and 1 base from J, with 9 bases between. CDR3 DNA: TGTGCCAGCAGCTTCGGCGGGGGGAACACTGAAGCTTTCTTT. Protein product: CASSFGGGNTEAFF.

V and J are TRBV5-1 and TRBJ1-5; D perhaps matches TRBD1 (6 bases). The CDR3 covers 14 residues. Germline CDR1 SGHRS, CDR2 YFSETQ. Trimming took off 7 bases at V and 3 bases at J, with 14 bases between the two ends. CDR3 in amino acids: CASAWGGLNQPQHF. As DNA, the CDR3 is TGCGCCAGCGCTTGGGGGGGCCTCAATCAGCCCCAGCATTTT. The full variable domain, rest sourced from reference TRBV5-1 and TRBJ1-5, is KAGVTQTPRYLIKTRGQQVTLSCSPISGHRSVSWYQQTPGQGLQFLFEYFSETQRNKGNFPGRFSGRQFSNSRSEMNVSTLELGDSALYLCASAWGGLNQPQHFGDGTRLSIL.

This clone has a single count. The gene calls are TRBV7-9 and TRBJ1-2, with D maybe TRBD1 (6 bases). The V end lost 4 bases, the J end lost 7 bases, and 16 bases lay between the germline ends. Germline V lookup: CDR1 SEHNR, CDR2 FQNEAQ (reference sequence). The CDR3 extends over 14 amino acids. The CDR3, as DNA: TGTGCCAGCAGCTCGCGGGACAAAAGTGGTGGCTACACCTTC. Translated, it gives CASSSRDKSGGYTF.